This TCR beta chain was identified in a study of early T cells in non-severe SARS-CoV-2 infection. Study summary: The authors sequenced bulk RNA from unsorted whole blood, leaving chains unpaired.

TCRdb itself ran the 5' RACE reads through MiXCR, one entry per CDR3 protein. The sample consists of some 76,000 distinct CDR3 sequences, around 16% of them appearing once. CDR1 and CDR2 (germline): SGHAT, FQNNGV. The CDR3 has 13 amino acids. V was pared by 5 bases and J by 3 bases, with 2 bases of the junction left unmatched. Material: whole blood. The receptor's source is an adult who was a healthcare worker with PCR-confirmed SARS-CoV-2 infection or an uninfected control (not recorded which). V is TRBV11-2 and J is TRBJ2-5; 8 bases match TRBD1. The CDR3 region is CASSRDRKETQYF. CDR3 DNA: TGTGCCAGCAGCCGGGACAGGAAAGAGACCCAGTACTTC.